The clone carrying this T cell receptor beta chain was observed a handful of times. This CDR3 spans 15 amino acids. V was pared by 0 bases and J by 9 bases, with 15 bases between. Per the germline V gene, CDR1 is LNHNV and CDR2 is YYDKDF (reference sequence). This entry is derived from a study of T cell responses to AZD1222 COVID-19 vaccine. Clones were sequenced by immunoSEQ multiplex PCR, and TCRdb holds only the in-frame ones, with some missing. The sample holds roughly 120,000 clones, 80% to 90% seen once. This receptor was obtained from an adult in good health. J is TRBJ2-1 and V is TRBV15; the D is unclear. Source: peripheral blood, taken on day 0 of MenACWY control vaccination. The CDR3 DNA is TGTGCCACCAGCAGAGATAAACCAGGCCGTGGTGAGCAGTTCTTC. It translates to CATSRDKPGRGEQFF. The full variable domain, completed using reference TRBV15 and TRBJ2-1, is DAMVIQNPRYQVTQFGKPVTLSCSQTLNHNVMYWYQQKSSQAPKLLFHYYDKDFNNEADTPDNFQSRRPNTSFCFLDIRSPGLGDTAMYLCATSRDKPGRGEQFFGPGTRLTVL.